Presented here are 21 T cell receptor beta chains from one specimen sequenced in a study of blood T cell repertoires in COVID-19. Sequenced by immunoSEQ multiplex PCR; TCRdb stores in-frame clones only, minus some. The sample contains fewer than 450,000 clones, less than 95% of which appear only once. The sequenced material came from PBMCs or T cells enriched from blood (not recorded which). Receptors originate from a man aged 18 to 30 who had recovered from COVID-19.

The chain employs TRBV27 and TRBJ1-1, with a tentative D call TRBD1 (5 bases). The CDR3 is made up of 13 amino acids. Germline CDR1 reads MNHEY; CDR2 reads SMNVEV (reference sequence). The V end was cut by 3 bases, the J end by 1 base, with 6 bases between. The CDR3 DNA reads TGTGCCAGCAGTTTCGACAGGAACACTGAAGCTTTCTTT. Amino acids: CASSFDRNTEAFF.

In this sample, this clone turned up once. This rearrangement joins TRBV11-1 to TRBJ2-7; 9 bases agree with TRBD1. Germline V gene sequence: CDR1 SGHAT, CDR2 FQDESV (reference sequence). The CDR3 totals 16 residues. The V segment lost 5 bases and the J segment 2 bases; nucleotides outside the gene matches: 10. CDR3 protein: CASSNGQGRAPYEQYF. The CDR3 region has the DNA TGTGCCAGCAGCAACGGACAGGGGCGAGCCCCCTACGAGCAGTACTTC.

This chain connects TRBV18 to TRBJ2-7, with a weak D call TRBD2 (5 bases). Trimming cost V 0 bases and J 3 bases, with 24 bases left between them. Germline loops: CDR1 KGHSH, CDR2 LQKENI. CDR3 length equals 19 residues. The CDR3 loop is CASSPPITEAGPSLYEQYF. CDR3 in DNA: TGTGCCAGCTCACCACCTATTACGGAGGCAGGCCCCAGCCTCTACGAGCAGTACTTC.

The chain links TRBV5-5 to TRBJ1-3; D may be TRBD1 (5 bases). V dropped 1 base and J dropped 8 bases, with 22 bases sitting between them. CDR3 length equals 17 residues. CDR1 is SGHKS, CDR2 YYEKEE, per germline (reference sequence). The CDR3 loop is CASSLNPMAGPGDTIYF. CDR3 nucleotide sequence: TGTGCCAGCAGCTTGAATCCGATGGCGGGGCCGGGGGACACCATATATTTT. Using reference TRBV5-5 and TRBJ1-3 for the parts outside the CDR3, the full variable domain is DAGVTQSPTHLIKTRGQQVTLRCSPISGHKSVSWYQQVLGQGPQFIFQYYEKEERGRGNFPDRFSARQFPNYSSELNVNALLLGDSALYLCASSLNPMAGPGDTIYFGEGSWLTVV.

The chain joins TRBV11-3 to TRBJ1-1, with D possibly TRBD1 on 5 matching bases. The germline V gene encodes CDR1 SGHNT and CDR2 YENEEA. V shed 4 bases and J shed 5 bases, with 14 bases lying between them. This CDR3 comprises 14 residues. The CDR3, as DNA: TGTGCCAGCAGCTACCGGGCCACAGGTACTGAAGCTTTCTTT. It is translated as CASSYRATGTEAFF.

The genes are TRBV5-1 and TRBJ2-3; TRBD2 matches at 7 bases. Germline V gene lookup returns CDR1 SGHRS and CDR2 YFSETQ. V lost 4 bases, J lost 2 bases, and 10 bases stayed unmatched. This CDR3 contains 16 residues. CDR3 protein: CASSPREGPITDTQYF. The DNA of the CDR3 is TGCGCCAGCAGCCCCAGGGAGGGTCCGATCACAGATACGCAGTATTTT.

The chain links TRBV5-5 to TRBJ2-5; 10 bases are a match to TRBD2. V trimming: 4 bases; J trimming: 2 bases; junction bases outside the gene matches: 8. The CDR3 loop spans 16 amino acids. CDR1 and CDR2 (germline): SGHKS, YYEKEE (reference sequence). CDR3 amino acids: CASSPAPSGGQETQYF. CDR3 in DNA: TGTGCCAGCAGCCCCGCGCCTAGCGGGGGACAAGAGACCCAGTACTTC.

The rearrangement joins TRBV28 to TRBJ1-2; TRBD1 matches at 7 bases. After removal of 6 bases from V and 8 bases from J, the junction contained 9 bases not matched to a gene. The CDR3 is 13 residues long. Per germline, CDR1 MDHEN and CDR2 SYDVKM. Written as DNA, the CDR3 is TGTGCCAGCAGCTCTGACAGGGATTGGGGCTACACCTTC. Protein product: CASSSDRDWGYTF.

This chain connects TRBV3-1 (or the pseudogene TRBV3-2) to TRBJ1-5; D is perhaps TRBD1 (6 bases). The germline V gene has CDR1 LGHDT and CDR2 YNNKEL (reference sequence). V was cut by 1 base and J by 2 bases, with 9 bases left in between. CDR3 size: 15 residues. CDR3 coding DNA: TGTGCCAGCAGCCAAGCGGCAGGGGGCAATCAGCCCCAGCATTTT. Translation: CASSQAAGGNQPQHF.

The chain uses TRBV7-2 and TRBJ1-4; possible D gene TRBD1, 6 bases. CDR1 SGHTA and CDR2 FQGNSA come from the germline V gene. The CDR3 contains 12 residues. The V and J ends lost 4 bases and 10 bases respectively, with 10 bases between them. The CDR3: CASSSDSGKLFF. Here the CDR3 DNA reads TGTGCCAGCAGCTCGGACAGTGGAAAACTGTTTTTT.

The V gene is TRBV4-1, the J gene TRBJ2-7; D may be TRBD1 (5 bases). From germline, CDR1 is MGHRA and CDR2 YSYEKL. V was clipped by 3 bases and J by 5 bases, with 11 bases between them. The CDR3 is made up of 13 amino acids. CDR3 bases: TGCGCCAGCAGCCACACGAACAGGCACGAGCAGTACTTC. Encoded protein: CASSHTNRHEQYF.

V and J are TRBV6-5 and TRBJ1-2; a possible D gene is TRBD1 (6 bases). V was pared by 6 bases and J by 2 bases, with 10 bases between. The CDR3 spans 13 residues. Germline CDR1 MNHEY, CDR2 SVGAGI. The CDR3 reads CASRIGQNYGYTF. The CDR3 nucleotides are TGTGCCAGCAGAATCGGACAGAACTATGGCTACACCTTC.

The chain has TRBV6-5 and TRBJ2-7, with 11 bases that match TRBD2. Losses at the gene ends were 8 bases for V and 5 bases for J; bases not matched to a gene: 8. Germline CDR1 and CDR2: MNHEY and SVGAGI. The CDR3 runs to 14 residues. The DNA of the CDR3 is TGTGCCAGCTCGGATAGCGGGAGGGCCCACGAGCAGTACTTC. Encoded protein: CASSDSGRAHEQYF.

The CDR3: CASSSPRGRSTDTQYF. The CDR3 nucleotides read TGTGCCAGCAGCTCCCCCCGTGGCCGAAGCACAGATACGCAGTATTTT. This chain links TRBV9 with TRBJ2-3; D gene ambiguous. Germline V gene lookup returns CDR1 SGDLS and CDR2 YYNGEE. This CDR3 comprises 16 residues. V was clipped by 4 bases and J by 0 bases, with 15 bases between them.

The CDR3 sequence is CASSQTMLSSYNSPLHF. CDR3 nucleotides: TGTGCCAGCTCACAGACTATGCTAAGCTCCTATAATTCACCCCTCCACTTT. The chain is built from TRBV18 and TRBJ1-6; no firm D call. The length of the CDR3 is 17 residues. Germline CDR1 KGHSH, CDR2 LQKENI. Trimming took 4 bases from V and 0 from J, leaving 13 bases between them.

The chain couples TRBV28 to TRBJ1-4; 7 bases line up with TRBD1. Germline CDR1 and CDR2: MDHEN and SYDVKM. The V and J ends lost 7 bases and 5 bases, in that order; junction bases with no gene match: 10. This CDR3 comprises 15 residues. This CDR3 is CASTPRDRLNEKLFF. DNA for the CDR3: TGTGCCAGCACCCCGCGGGACAGACTAAATGAAAAACTGTTTTTT.

This rearrangement joins TRBV5-4 to TRBJ1-1; no clear D gene. The germline V gene encodes CDR1 SGHNT and CDR2 YYREEE (reference sequence). The CDR3 length is 14 residues. The ends were cut back, 3 bases at V and 6 bases at J, with 15 bases in the middle. CDR3 residues: CASSSGTGSAEAFF. The CDR3 DNA sequence: TGTGCCAGCAGCTCGGGAACGGGGTCCGCTGAAGCTTTCTTT.

J is TRBJ2-2 and V is TRBV5-6; weak D call: TRBD1 (6 bases). The CDR3 loop spans 16 amino acids. Looked up from germline, CDR1 is SGHDT and CDR2 is YYEEEE. Trimming shortened V by 0 bases and J by 0 bases, and 9 bases separated the two germline ends. CDR3 in amino acids: CASSLAAGANTGELFF. CDR3 coding DNA: TGTGCCAGCAGCTTGGCGGCAGGGGCGAACACCGGGGAGCTGTTTTTT.

This clone appeared a few times. Other DNA sequences from this sample encode an identical CDR3 as well. This chain joins TRBV3-1 (or the pseudogene TRBV3-2) and TRBJ1-5; D not resolved. Trimming cost V 3 bases and J 4 bases, with 4 bases left between them. The CDR3 is made up of 12 amino acids. In germline, CDR1 is LGHDT, CDR2 YNNKEL (reference sequence). DNA of the CDR3: TGTGCCAGCAGCCACCTTAATCAGCCCCAGCATTTT. This sequence encodes CASSHLNQPQHF.

The chain has TRBV24-1 and TRBJ2-7, with 15 nucleotides matching TRBD2. Germline V gene lookup returns CDR1 KGHDR and CDR2 SFDVKD. After removal of 5 bases from V and 7 bases from J, the junction contained 2 bases not matched to a gene. The CDR3 loop spans 14 amino acids. CDR3: CATSAGLAGGEQYF. CDR3 in DNA: TGTGCCACCAGTGCGGGACTAGCGGGAGGTGAGCAGTACTTC.

This chain joins TRBV2 and TRBJ2-7, with D maybe TRBD1 (6 bases). V lost 3 bases and J 7 bases, leaving 16 bases between the germline ends. The CDR3 totals 14 residues. Germline V CDR1 and CDR2: SNHLY, FYNNEI. The CDR3 DNA is TGTGCCAGCAGTGATCCCGGGACAACTCGTGAGCAGTACTTC. Its translation: CASSDPGTTREQYF.